This TCR beta chain was recorded in a study of blood T cell repertoires in COVID-19. About the research overall: Donors in the United States, Italy and Spain gave samples during acute or convalescent COVID-19. T cells, B-cell-depleted T cells, or PBMCs supplied cDNA or gDNA.

Authors' data handling: Using reference gene primer amplification, nucleated cell counts were estimated. Sequenced by immunoSEQ multiplex PCR; TCRdb stores in-frame clones only, minus some. V and J calls and clone size follow that table, whereas D and trimming were derived from the DNA. The table lists around 260,000 clones, around four fifths of them singletons. The ends lost 0 bases at V and 0 bases at J; junction bases unmatched: 5. Looked up from germline, CDR1 is SGHTA and CDR2 is FQGTGA. The CDR3 has 17 amino acids. Material for sequencing was peripheral blood. This TCR derives from a man aged 55 to 70 with acute or convalescent COVID-19. The J gene is TRBJ1-2, the V gene TRBV7-3, with 9 nucleotides matching TRBD1. The CDR3 nucleotides read TGTGCCAGCAGCTTAACCGGGACAGGGCGGGCTAACTATGGCTACACCTTC. Amino acids: CASSLTGTGRANYGYTF.